This entry lists 17 T cell receptor beta chains sequenced from one sample in a study of control samples from healthy donors and cancer patients. Sequenced by immunoSEQ multiplex PCR; TCRdb stores in-frame clones only, minus some. Here the sample spans about 94,000 clones, about 86% being singletons. Material: blood. The source of these receptors is a woman between 45 and 60 years old in good health.

The chain is built from TRBV18 and TRBJ2-3; D perhaps matches TRBD2 (5 bases). The CDR3 totals 15 residues. Deletions cut 2 bases from V and 6 bases from J, with 15 bases between. The V gene's germline CDR1 is KGHSH and CDR2 LQKENI. Written as DNA, the CDR3 is TGTGCCAGCTCACCATTCGCCGGAGGTTCGGATACGCAGTATTTT. It specifies CASSPFAGGSDTQYF.

This chain connects TRBV2 to TRBJ1-1; 10 nucleotides align to TRBD1. This CDR3 has 15 amino acids. J lost 11 bases, V lost 4 bases, and 13 bases had no gene match. Germline-derived CDR1 and CDR2 are SNHLY and FYNNEI. CDR3 amino acids: CASSAKTGGFLSAFF. The CDR3 region has the DNA TGTGCCAGCAGTGCGAAGACAGGGGGCTTCCTTTCGGCTTTCTTT.

The chain carries TRBV5-4 and TRBJ1-4; perhaps TRBD1 as D (6 bases). The ends were cut back, 4 bases at V and 0 bases at J, with 10 bases in the middle. In germline, CDR1 is SGHNT, CDR2 YYREEE (reference sequence). This CDR3 comprises 15 residues. CDR3 DNA: TGTGCCAGCAGCATAGGACAGTCAACTAATGAAAAACTGTTTTTT. This codes for CASSIGQSTNEKLFF.

The V gene is TRBV3-1 (or the pseudogene TRBV3-2), the J gene TRBJ2-1; 7 positions match TRBD2. This CDR3 has 15 residues. Germline V CDR1 and CDR2: LGHDT, YNNKEL (reference sequence). Germline trimming cut 6 bases from V and 0 bases from J; bases unmatched to any gene: 5. CDR3 protein: CASSLAVSSYNEQFF. CDR3 nucleotides: TGTGCCAGCAGTCTAGCGGTAAGCTCCTACAATGAGCAGTTCTTC.

This chain links TRBV6-5 with TRBJ2-5, with unresolved D. Trimming cost V 6 bases and J 4 bases, with 3 bases left between them. The CDR3 has 10 amino acids. In germline, CDR1 is MNHEY, CDR2 SVGAGI. The CDR3: CASRIETQYF. DNA of the CDR3: TGTGCCAGCAGAATAGAGACCCAGTACTTC.

The rearrangement uses TRBV7-2 and TRBJ1-5; D is perhaps TRBD1 (6 bases). Deletions cut 3 bases from V and 5 bases from J, with 11 bases between. Germline CDR1 and CDR2: SGHTA and FQGNSA. This CDR3 is 14 amino acids long. The CDR3 protein is CASSFAGGHQPQHF. In DNA form, the CDR3 reads TGTGCCAGCAGCTTTGCGGGGGGGCATCAGCCCCAGCATTTT. The variable domain in full, completed from reference TRBV7-2 and TRBJ1-5, reads GAGVSQSPSNKVTEKGKDVELRCDPISGHTALYWYRQSLGQGLEFLIYFQGNSAPDKSGLPSDRFSAERTGGSVSTLTIQRTQQEDSAVYLCASSFAGGHQPQHFGDGTRLSIL.

This clone was counted once. V is TRBV28 and J is TRBJ2-7; D uncertain. The ends were cut back, 3 bases at V and 2 bases at J, with 8 bases in the middle. Looked up from germline, CDR1 is MDHEN and CDR2 is SYDVKM. The CDR3 sequence is 13 residues long. CDR3 bases: TGTGCCAGCAGTTTGGCAGCTCCCTACGAGCAGTACTTC. Amino acid sequence: CASSLAAPYEQYF.

The CDR3 loop is CASSSGPMGEQYF. CDR3 DNA: TGTGCCAGCAGCTCCGGCCCAATGGGCGAGCAGTACTTC. This sequence joins TRBV11-3 and TRBJ2-7; no definite D call. Germline V gene lookup returns CDR1 SGHNT and CDR2 YENEEA. V shed 4 bases and J shed 6 bases, with 13 bases lying between them. This CDR3 is 13 amino acids long.

This clone was seen only a few times. The chain is built from TRBV7-2 and TRBJ2-2; D gene uncertain. V lost 0 bases and J lost 1, with 9 bases in between. Per germline, CDR1 SGHTA and CDR2 FQGNSA. The CDR3 is 16 amino acids. The CDR3 region has the DNA TGTGCCAGCAGCTTAGCGCCTGGGGTGAACACCGGGGAGCTGTTTTTT. This translates into CASSLAPGVNTGELFF.

V is TRBV25-1 and J is TRBJ2-1; TRBD2 matches at 10 bases. In germline, CDR1 is MGHDK, CDR2 SYGVNS. The ends lost 5 bases at V and 6 bases at J; junction bases unmatched: 4. The CDR3 runs to 14 residues. The CDR3 sequence is CASSQGLAVNEQFF. In DNA, the CDR3 is TGTGCCAGCAGTCAAGGACTAGCGGTCAATGAGCAGTTCTTC.

The chain couples TRBV5-1 to TRBJ2-3; no definite D call. Trimming left V 7 bases short and J 6 bases short, with 21 bases between. The germline gives CDR1 SGHRS, CDR2 YFSETQ. This CDR3 comprises 15 residues. Here the CDR3 DNA reads TGCGCCAGCCGTACGGCCTGGGCGAGCAGTGATACGCAGTATTTT. Amino acids: CASRTAWASSDTQYF.

V and J are TRBV28 and TRBJ1-1, with D possibly TRBD1 on 6 matching bases. Trimming stripped 6 bases from V and 5 bases from J, with 16 bases between. This CDR3 has 14 residues. The germline gives CDR1 MDHEN, CDR2 SYDVKM. CDR3: CASRGGQSRTEAFF. The CDR3 DNA is TGTGCCAGCAGGGGAGGACAGAGCAGAACTGAAGCTTTCTTT.

The chain has TRBV5-4 and TRBJ1-5; 8 nucleotides align to TRBD1. After removal of 2 bases from V and 1 base from J, the junction contained 2 bases not matched to a gene. This CDR3 has 15 amino acids. Germline-derived CDR1 and CDR2 are SGHNT and YYREEE (reference sequence). The CDR3 loop is CASSFDRGSNQPQHF. For the CDR3, the DNA is TGTGCCAGCAGCTTTGACAGGGGAAGCAATCAGCCCCAGCATTTT.

The rearrangement uses TRBV7-6 and TRBJ2-7, with no clear D. Trimming took 0 bases from V and 0 from J, leaving 12 bases between them. This CDR3 comprises 16 residues. Germline V gives CDR1 SGHVS, CDR2 FNYEAQ. CDR3: CASSLAFRPRSYEQYF. CDR3 sequence (DNA): TGTGCCAGCAGCTTAGCGTTCAGGCCCCGCTCCTACGAGCAGTACTTC.

As DNA, the CDR3 is TGTGCCAGCAGTTACTCGATGTCCGATGTCCCATCCCTCCACTTT. Translation gives CASSYSMSDVPSLHF. The chain employs TRBV6-5 and TRBJ1-6; D is undetermined. Germline V gives CDR1 MNHEY, CDR2 SVGAGI. Between the trimmed V and J ends, which lost 0 bases and 14 bases, there was a span of 17 bases. This CDR3 has 15 amino acids.

This chain connects TRBV3-1 (or the pseudogene TRBV3-2) to TRBJ2-7, with D perhaps matching TRBD1 (5 bases). CDR1 and CDR2 (germline): LGHDT, YNNKEL (reference sequence). V lost 4 bases to trimming and J lost 2 bases, with 12 bases between them. The CDR3 length is 14 residues. The CDR3 sequence: CASSPLGQAYEQYF. The CDR3 coding sequence is TGTGCCAGCAGCCCGCTGGGGCAGGCCTACGAGCAGTACTTC.

The chain employs TRBV7-8 and TRBJ2-7, with 9 bases fitting TRBD2. V lost 5 bases and J lost 12; bases outside the gene matches: 14. This CDR3 spans 14 amino acids. From germline, CDR1 is SGHVS and CDR2 FQNEAQ. The CDR3 DNA reads TGTGCCAGCAGCCAAGGTGGGGGTAGCGGGAGAATGTACTTC. Its translation: CASSQGGGSGRMYF. The variable domain in full, with the rest retrieved from reference TRBV7-8 and TRBJ2-7, is GAGVSQSPRYKVAKRGQDVALRCDPISGHVSLFWYQQALGQGPEFLTYFQNEAQLDKSGLPSDRFFAERPEGSVSTLKIQRTQQEDSAVYLCASSQGGGSGRMYFGPGTRLTVT.